Listed below are T cell receptor beta chains from one sample, sequenced in a study of OX40 agonist ivuxolimab in advanced cancers. Here immunoSEQ multiplex PCR was the method, and the copy in TCRdb shows in-frame clones only, minus some. The repertoire holds some 74,000 clones, with about 90% as singletons. The input for sequencing was CD4+ or CD8+ T cells sorted from blood, taken in a trial of the OX40 agonist ivuxolimab. The receptor set was obtained from an adult with an advanced solid tumor such as melanoma, head and neck, liver or kidney cancer. The conserved cysteine and the conserved F or W are not part of the CDR3 here.

cdr3_aa	j_call	v_call
ASSPTTGFSYEQY	TRBJ2-7	TRBV27
ASSVVSGRSTDTQY	TRBJ2-3	TRBV9
ASTLLQGAGGYT	TRBJ1-2	TRBV7-2
ASSLNSGPYEQY	TRBJ2-7	TRBV7-2
ASSPGTGISGYT	TRBJ1-2	TRBV28
ASSSSTSGLGYEQF	TRBJ2-1	TRBV11-2
ASSQTYMNTEAF	TRBJ1-1	TRBV4-1
ASSYRQGASTEAF	TRBJ1-1	TRBV13
ASRGNTGELF	TRBJ2-2	TRBV6-5
ASSFQNTDTQY	TRBJ2-3	TRBV5-1
AISNRDQDGYT	TRBJ1-2	TRBV10-3
SARGQGSGELF	TRBJ2-2	TRBV29-1
ASDGTEAF	TRBJ1-1	TRBV7-3
ASSITGVYQETQY	TRBJ2-5	TRBV19
ASSKEGFGGDNEQF	TRBJ2-1	TRBV11-3
ASSLEEGENIQY	TRBJ2-4	TRBV5-1
ASSFGGGEQY	TRBJ2-7	TRBV7-8
ASSLGRGPPGYSNQPQH	TRBJ1-5	TRBV11-3
ASSFLFHEQF	TRBJ2-1	TRBV27
ASSYRVGETQY	TRBJ2-5	TRBV7-3
ASSLEVGVAADTQY	TRBJ2-3	TRBV7-6
SARPLLIYT	TRBJ1-2	TRBV20-1
ASSLALAGVNEQF	TRBJ2-1	TRBV5-4
ASSLALDTQRTKLF	TRBJ1-4	TRBV7-2
ASSLRVQGMNYGYT	TRBJ1-2	TRBV7-9
ASSLSVAGNEKLF	TRBJ1-4	TRBV28
ASSRQGRVNTEAF	TRBJ1-1	TRBV5-1
ASSLEPAGGLNEQF	TRBJ2-1	TRBV5-1
ASKTGPLNEKLF	TRBJ1-4	TRBV5-1
AWNPMAGGSKNIQY	TRBJ2-4	TRBV30
ASSVGGGAGTDTQY	TRBJ2-3	TRBV9
ASRGLTSEAF	TRBJ1-1	TRBV6-1
ASSPNTQSGNTIY	TRBJ1-3	TRBV18
ASRTLGYGYT	TRBJ1-2	TRBV6-5
ASSSPGGLRTDTQY	TRBJ2-3	TRBV27
SVEDGLNTEAF	TRBJ1-1	TRBV29-1
AWVLGSGSEQF	TRBJ2-1	TRBV30
ASRGTSGSYEQY	TRBJ2-7	TRBV6-5
ASRTVGQGNSYEQY	.	TRBV5-1
ASMGAIGGTGELF	TRBJ2-2	TRBV2
ATNGPSQEKLF	TRBJ1-4	TRBV28